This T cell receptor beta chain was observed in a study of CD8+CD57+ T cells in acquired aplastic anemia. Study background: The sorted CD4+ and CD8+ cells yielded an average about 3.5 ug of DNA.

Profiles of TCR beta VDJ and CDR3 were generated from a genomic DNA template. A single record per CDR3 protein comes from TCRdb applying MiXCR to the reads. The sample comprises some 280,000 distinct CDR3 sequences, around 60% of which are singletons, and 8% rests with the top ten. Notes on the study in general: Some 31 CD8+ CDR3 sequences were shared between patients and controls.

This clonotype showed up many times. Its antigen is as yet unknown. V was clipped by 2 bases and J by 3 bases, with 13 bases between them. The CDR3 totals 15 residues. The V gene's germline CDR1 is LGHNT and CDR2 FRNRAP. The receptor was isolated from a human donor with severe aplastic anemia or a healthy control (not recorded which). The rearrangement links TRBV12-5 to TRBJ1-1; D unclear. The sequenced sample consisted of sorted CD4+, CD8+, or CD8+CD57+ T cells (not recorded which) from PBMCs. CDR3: CASGLPTSGDTEAFF. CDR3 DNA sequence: TGTGCTAGTGGTTTGCCGACATCCGGGGACACTGAAGCTTTCTTT.